This TCR beta chain is from a study of cytomegalovirus exposure and HLA in healthy donors. Study-level findings and limits: Follow-up analysis found HLA locus-dependent TCR association rates, highest for DRB1 and lowest for HLA-C.

Worth noting for this clone: Antigen unknown.

The PCR employed 60 Vbeta primers together with 13 Jbeta primers. Original processing notes: Unique TCR beta chains totaled some 81 million in a later count, with around 10 million of them shared. TCRdb's copy holds only in-frame clones and misses some; the assay was immunoSEQ multiplex PCR. The V and J calls and clone size are taken from that table; D and trimming were inferred from the DNA. The table records over 95,000 clones, about three quarters of them present only once. Unmatched junction bases numbered 13, after V lost 4 bases and J lost 9 bases. This CDR3 is 16 amino acids long. CDR1 MGHRA and CDR2 YSYEKL come from the germline V gene. Healthy donors of bone marrow made up the group.

The TCR originated in a woman aged 40-49 years in good health and CMV-seropositive. Sequencing was carried out using PBMCs. V and J are TRBV4-1 and TRBJ2-1; 9 bases are a match to TRBD2. For the CDR3, the DNA is TGCGCCAGCAGCCTGGCCGGAGGGGGACTAGCAGCTGAGCAGTTCTTC. Its translation: CASSLAGGGLAAEQFF.